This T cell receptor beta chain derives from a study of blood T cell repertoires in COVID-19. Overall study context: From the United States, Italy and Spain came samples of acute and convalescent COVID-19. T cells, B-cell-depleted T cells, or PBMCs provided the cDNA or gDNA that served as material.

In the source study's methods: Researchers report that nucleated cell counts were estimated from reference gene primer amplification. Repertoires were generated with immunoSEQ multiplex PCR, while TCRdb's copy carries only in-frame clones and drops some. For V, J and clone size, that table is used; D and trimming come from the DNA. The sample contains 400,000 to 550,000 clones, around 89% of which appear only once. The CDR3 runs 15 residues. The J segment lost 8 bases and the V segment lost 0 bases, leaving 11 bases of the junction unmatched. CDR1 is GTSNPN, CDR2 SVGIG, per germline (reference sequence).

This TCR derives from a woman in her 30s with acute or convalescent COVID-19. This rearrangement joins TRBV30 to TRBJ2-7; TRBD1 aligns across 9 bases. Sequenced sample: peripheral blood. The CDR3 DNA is TGTGCCTGGAGTGTAAGTGGGACAGGGAGGCGTAAGCAGTACTTC. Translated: CAWSVSGTGRRKQYF.